This T cell receptor beta chain was recovered during a study of T cell responses to AZD1222 COVID-19 vaccine (dated by TCRdb to the early 2020s). Background for the entire study: TCR sequencing was performed for 230 to 250 trial participants, of whom 207 were given two doses of AZD1222 and around 25 were given two doses of MenACWY control vaccine. Trial participants were enrolled into age subgroups of 18-55, 56-69 and 70-plus years, which contained approximately 150, 30 and 60 TCR-sequenced participants, respectively.

The CDR3 regions of human TCRbeta chains were analyzed by immunosequencing. From the authors' description of their analysis: TCRs in the repertoires were matched against a reference library of SARS-CoV-2-specific TCRs that had been generated with the MIRA antigen-specificity platform. Breadth was defined as the fraction of unique TCRs that were SARS-CoV-2-associated, and depth was defined as the fraction of total T cells that were SARS-CoV-2-associated. Using the MIRA data, each spike-specific TCR was assigned both to the spike region to which the TCR was reactive and to a CD4 or CD8 class. Log10-transformed breadth and depth values were compared by one-way ANOVA with Sidak's multiple comparisons tests. TCRdb mirrors the immuneACCESS table, restricted to in-frame sequences. Some clones are absent from its copies; in checked studies, under half trace to an unresolved V gene, and the reason for the others is unknown. D and trimming were read from the DNA, whereas the V and J calls and clone size are those reported in that table. This sample lists some 67,000 clones; roughly four fifths were detected once. The ten largest clones represent 5.5% to 8% of the sample.

About this clone itself: Its antigen target is currently unknown. No clone much larger than this one lies a single base away; base qualities are absent.

V trim: 2 bases; J trim: 2 bases; unmatched bases: 5. The CDR1 and CDR2 encoded by the germline V gene are SGHRS and YFSETQ. The CDR3 spans 16 residues, from the cysteine through the phenylalanine. CDR3 DNA only is kept here, 48 bases in frame from base 1. Paper-wide results and their limitations: Participants were mostly white British and included more females than males, and it was suggested by the authors that clonal diversity may have been underestimated. Vaccine-associated CD4 TCRs spanned the whole spike protein, with dominant responses in regions 160-218 and 743-854. Because no day 14 peak-response samples were available, repertoires were characterized only after the peak T cell response. The 56-69-year group was small, and its depth increase did not reach significance, likely because of low power. Nearly half of unique spike-specific TCRs reportedly recognized epitopes outside regions mutated in the B.1.351 and B.1.1.7 variants. Conclusions about previously exposed vaccinees were limited because only six AZD1222 recipients were SARS-CoV-2 seropositive at baseline. After two AZD1222 doses, both the breadth and the depth of spike-specific TCRs were significantly higher than at day 0 and than in MenACWY recipients.

This sample's time point label indicates: about 28 days (+/-7) after the second vaccine dose. AZD1222 recipients given second doses at about 4 weeks or at about 12 weeks were pooled, since spike-specific TCR depth and breadth were not found to differ between the two schedules. Vaccinee samples came from UK trials COV001 and COV002, including a single-blind randomized controlled phase 2/3 trial of AZD1222 (ChAdOx1 nCoV-19) in healthy adults. Trial participant PBMC samples were collected at day 0 and day 28 after the second dose for TCRbeta chain sequencing. The rearrangement joined TRBV5-1 to TRBJ2-3, and 10 bases in between align with TRBD2. This sequence was found in an adult who received the AZD1222 COVID-19 vaccine. The sequences come from peripheral blood, collected 28 days after the second AZD1222 dose. The CDR3 reads as follows: CASSFGLAGDTDTQYF. The nucleotide sequence is given as TGCGCCAGCAGCTTCGGTCTAGCGGGAGACACAGATACGCAGTATTTT. Beyond the CDR3, the reference TRBV5-1 and TRBJ2-3 genes provide the residues; the full variable domain reads: KAGVTQTPRYLIKTRGQQVTLSCSPISGHRSVSWYQQTPGQGLQFLFEYFSETQRNKGNFPGRFSGRQFSNSRSEMNVSTLELGDSALYLCASSFGLAGDTDTQYFGPGTRLTVL.